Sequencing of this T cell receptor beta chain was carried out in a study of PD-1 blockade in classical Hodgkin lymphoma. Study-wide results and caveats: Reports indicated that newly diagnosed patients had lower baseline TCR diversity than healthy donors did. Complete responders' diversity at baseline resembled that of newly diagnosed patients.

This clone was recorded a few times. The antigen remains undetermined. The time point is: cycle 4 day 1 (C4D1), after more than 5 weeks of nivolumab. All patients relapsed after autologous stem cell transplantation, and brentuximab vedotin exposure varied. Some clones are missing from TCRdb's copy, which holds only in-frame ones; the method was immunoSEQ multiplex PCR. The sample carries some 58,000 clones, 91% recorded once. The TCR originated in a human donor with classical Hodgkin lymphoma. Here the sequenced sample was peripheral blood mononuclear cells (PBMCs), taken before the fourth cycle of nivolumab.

Written as DNA, the CDR3 is TGTGCCAGCAGCTTAGATTCACCCCTCCACTTT. As protein: CASSLDSPLHF. The rearrangement links TRBV7-9 to TRBJ1-6; no reliable D call. This CDR3 is 11 amino acids long. Trimming took 1 base from V and 8 from J, leaving 0 bases between them. Germline lookup yields CDR1 SEHNR and CDR2 FQNEAQ (reference sequence).